These 25 T cell receptor beta chains were sequenced from one sample in a study of early T cells in non-severe SARS-CoV-2 infection. One entry per CDR3 protein, called by TCRdb with MiXCR from the 5' RACE reads. The repertoire consists of 45,000 to 75,000 distinct CDR3 sequences, with just under 9% occurring once and the leading ten covering roughly 15%. Sequences were obtained from whole blood. Source of these receptors: an adult who was a healthcare worker with PCR-confirmed SARS-CoV-2 infection or an uninfected control (not recorded which).

The chain is built from TRBV29-1 and TRBJ2-4; D unclear. Trimming removed 6 bases at V and 7 bases at J, with 16 bases between. This CDR3 has 13 amino acids. Per the germline V gene, CDR1 is SQVTM and CDR2 is ANQGSEA. The CDR3 DNA reads TGCAGCGTCCAAAATCGGAAGGTCAACATTCAGTACTTC. As protein: CSVQNRKVNIQYF. Drawing the rest from reference TRBV29-1 and TRBJ2-4, the complete variable domain is SAVISQKPSRDICQRGTSLTIQCQVDSQVTMMFWYRQQPGQSLTLIATANQGSEATYESGFVIDKFPISRPNLTFSTLTVSNMSPEDSSIYLCSVQNRKVNIQYFGAGTRLSVL.

The chain uses TRBV20-1 and TRBJ2-5, with 8 bases lining up with TRBD2. Germline V gives CDR1 DFQATT, CDR2 SNEGSKA (reference sequence). This CDR3 is built from 15 residues. The V segment lost 1 base and the J segment 2 bases; nucleotides outside the gene matches: 6. The CDR3 reads CSARAVLAAQETQYF. CDR3 nucleotides: TGCAGTGCTAGAGCCGTACTAGCGGCACAAGAGACCCAGTACTTC.

This clonotype was seen ten or more times. The CDR3 here is CASSFGTNTGELFF. CDR3 coding DNA: TGTGCCAGCAGTTTCGGGACTAACACCGGGGAGCTGTTTTTT. J is TRBJ2-2 and V is TRBV11-2, with D perhaps matching TRBD2 (6 bases). The CDR3 spans 14 residues. From germline, CDR1 is SGHAT and CDR2 FQNNGV. V dropped 6 bases and J dropped 2 bases, with 10 bases sitting between them.

The chain links TRBV7-2 to TRBJ2-2; D is uncertain. V lost 3 bases to trimming and J lost 4 bases, with 9 bases between them. The CDR3 length is 14 residues. From germline, CDR1 is SGHTA and CDR2 FQGNSA. In DNA, the CDR3 is TGTGCCAGCAGCTTTTCGGCGAGCACCGGGGAGCTGTTTTTT. Protein: CASSFSASTGELFF.

The V and J genes are TRBV12-3 or TRBV12-4 and TRBJ1-4; D is possibly TRBD1 (5 bases). The V gene lost 8 bases and the J gene lost 8 bases, with 12 bases spanning the gap. The CDR3 covers 12 residues. As DNA, the CDR3 is TGTGCCAGCGCGACGGGGCGGGAAAAACTGTTTTTT. It translates to CASATGREKLFF.

V gene TRBV11-2 combines with J gene TRBJ2-1; a weak D match, TRBD2 (5 bases). This CDR3 has 15 amino acids. The V gene's germline CDR1 is SGHAT and CDR2 FQNNGV. Trimming took 0 bases from V and 8 from J, leaving 14 bases between them. The CDR3, as DNA: TGTGCCAGCAGCTTAGACGTTACTAGTGGCCATGAGCAGTTCTTC. Translation gives CASSLDVTSGHEQFF.

This clonotype is labeled as medium-sized. CDR3 nucleotide sequence: TGTGCCAGCAGCCAAGGGACAGGGGGGAATGAGCAGTTCTTC. Its translation: CASSQGTGGNEQFF. V is TRBV3-1 and J is TRBJ2-1, with 10 bases aligning to TRBD1. The CDR3 is 14 amino acids. Germline lookup yields CDR1 LGHDT and CDR2 YNNKEL (reference sequence). V trimming: 1 base; J trimming: 7 bases; junction bases outside the gene matches: 1.

This clonotype was found many times. This chain uses TRBV5-1 with TRBJ2-7, with D possibly being TRBD1 (5 bases). V gave up 0 bases and J gave up 0 bases, with 10 bases separating them. This CDR3 is built from 15 residues. Germline assignment: CDR1 SGHRS and CDR2 YFSETQ. CDR3 amino acids: CASSLGQTSSYEQYF. CDR3 coding DNA: TGCGCCAGCAGCTTGGGACAGACGAGCTCCTACGAGCAGTACTTC. The full variable domain, completed using reference TRBV5-1 and TRBJ2-7, is KAGVTQTPRYLIKTRGQQVTLSCSPISGHRSVSWYQQTPGQGLQFLFEYFSETQRNKGNFPGRFSGRQFSNSRSEMNVSTLELGDSALYLCASSLGQTSSYEQYFGPGTRLTVT.

The chain has TRBV20-1 and TRBJ1-6; D is possibly TRBD1 (6 bases). The CDR3 has 14 amino acids. Per germline, CDR1 DFQATT and CDR2 SNEGSKA (reference sequence). This CDR3 is CRAQPTGLNSPLHF. CDR3 nucleotides: TGCAGGGCCCAACCCACAGGGTTAAATTCACCCCTCCACTTT.

This chain connects TRBV12-3 or TRBV12-4 to TRBJ1-1; D is ambiguous. This CDR3 has 15 residues. Trimming left V 5 bases short and J 0 bases short, with 13 bases between. In DNA form, the CDR3 reads TGTGCCAGCAGTACCAATGCGGGGTTGAACACTGAAGCTTTCTTT. It codes for CASSTNAGLNTEAFF.

The chain couples TRBV7-8 to TRBJ2-7; possible D gene TRBD1, 5 bases. Deletions cut 7 bases from V and 2 bases from J, with 18 bases between. CDR3 length: 15 amino acids. Looked up from germline, CDR1 is SGHVS and CDR2 is FQNEAQ. Written as DNA, the CDR3 is TGTGCCAGCAACGAAAGGCAGGGAAGCCCCTACGAGCAGTACTTC. Amino acid sequence: CASNERQGSPYEQYF. The whole variable domain, filled in from reference TRBV7-8 and TRBJ2-7, reads GAGVSQSPRYKVAKRGQDVALRCDPISGHVSLFWYQQALGQGPEFLTYFQNEAQLDKSGLPSDRFFAERPEGSVSTLKIQRTQQEDSAVYLCASNERQGSPYEQYFGPGTRLTVT.

This clonotype occurred a few times. The chain links TRBV18 to TRBJ2-7; 7 bases align to TRBD1. There are 13 residues in the CDR3. CDR1 is KGHSH, CDR2 LQKENI, per germline. Trimming removed 3 bases from V and 2 bases from J; junction bases left unmatched: 1. CDR3 loop: CASSPGTAYEQYF. As DNA, the CDR3 is TGTGCCAGCTCACCTGGGACAGCCTACGAGCAGTACTTC.

The CDR3 loop reads CASSVGGDGTREQYF. Here the CDR3 DNA reads TGTGCCAGCAGCGTAGGAGGGGACGGAACCAGGGAGCAGTACTTC. The chain is built from TRBV9 and TRBJ2-7, with D possibly called TRBD1 or TRBD2 (5 bases each). V lost 0 bases and J lost 7, with 17 bases in between. Germline CDR1 is SGDLS and CDR2 is YYNGEE. The length of the CDR3 is 15 residues.

Many counts were recorded for this clonotype. The V and J genes are TRBV10-3 and TRBJ2-7; D possibly corresponds to TRBD1 (5 bases). The CDR3 has 13 amino acids. Germline V gives CDR1 ENHRY, CDR2 SYGVKD. Trimming shortened V by 4 bases and J by 2 bases, and 9 bases separated the two germline ends. This CDR3 reads CAISGPGTYEQYF. The CDR3 nucleotides read TGTGCCATCAGTGGCCCAGGGACCTACGAGCAGTACTTC.

This clonotype appeared many times. The chain is built from TRBV4-2 and TRBJ2-1, with D tentatively TRBD1 (5 bases). There are 16 residues in the CDR3. The V and J ends lost 6 bases and 1 base respectively, with 16 bases between them. CDR1 is LGHNA and CDR2 is YNFKEQ in the germline V gene. CDR3 nucleotide sequence: TGTGCCAGCAGTCCATCCGCCAGGGTGTCCTACAATGAGCAGTTCTTC. This encodes CASSPSARVSYNEQFF.

Only a few counts were recorded for this clonotype. J is TRBJ2-1 and V is TRBV28; 7 positions match TRBD2. This CDR3 has 12 residues. Germline loops: CDR1 MDHEN, CDR2 SYDVKM. V lost 10 bases and J lost 9; bases outside the gene matches: 9. CDR3 sequence: CATRGGRGEQFF. The CDR3 region has the DNA TGTGCCACCAGAGGAGGGAGGGGTGAGCAGTTCTTC.

This chain joins TRBV3-1 and TRBJ2-7; D may be TRBD1 (5 bases). The CDR3 sequence is 13 residues long. Trimming cost V 4 bases and J 3 bases, with 10 bases left between them. Germline V CDR1 and CDR2: LGHDT, YNNKEL (reference sequence). CDR3 protein: CASSPWQGYEQYF. As DNA, the CDR3 is TGTGCCAGCAGCCCTTGGCAGGGCTACGAGCAGTACTTC.

V and J are TRBV3-1 and TRBJ2-1; 8 nucleotides match TRBD1. Germline V gene sequence: CDR1 LGHDT, CDR2 YNNKEL (reference sequence). J lost 4 bases, V lost 4 bases, and 6 bases had no gene match. The CDR3 has 15 amino acids. CDR3 in DNA: TGTGCCAGCAGCCCACCGGGACAGGATTACAATGAGCAGTTCTTC. Its translation is CASSPPGQDYNEQFF.

The chain employs TRBV4-1 and TRBJ2-4; maybe TRBD2 (6 bases). V dropped 3 bases and J dropped 6 bases, with 15 bases sitting between them. CDR1 and CDR2 from the germline V gene are MGHRA and YSYEKL. The CDR3 is made up of 15 amino acids. The CDR3 DNA reads as TGCGCCAGCAGCCAGACGACTAGTACAATAAACATTCAGTACTTC. Translation gives CASSQTTSTINIQYF.

At least ten counts were recorded for this clonotype. The V gene is TRBV7-6, the J gene TRBJ2-1; D gene unclear. Trimming took 1 base from V and 5 from J, leaving 15 bases between them. The CDR3 runs 16 residues. Per the germline V gene, CDR1 is SGHVS and CDR2 is FNYEAQ. CDR3 loop: CASSLGYGGTHNEQFF. In nucleotides, the CDR3 is TGTGCCAGCAGCTTAGGGTATGGCGGAACACACAATGAGCAGTTCTTC. The complete variable domain, with remaining parts taken from reference TRBV7-6 and TRBJ2-1, reads GAGVSQSPRYKVTKRGQDVALRCDPISGHVSLYWYRQALGQGPEFLTYFNYEAQQDKSGLPNDRFSAERPEGSISTLTIQRTEQRDSAMYRCASSLGYGGTHNEQFFGPGTRLTVL.

This clonotype was observed at least ten times. The rearrangement uses TRBV24-1 and TRBJ2-1; 8 nucleotides align to TRBD2. V gave up 9 bases and J gave up 3 bases; unmatched junction bases: 9. CDR1 and CDR2 (germline): KGHDR, SFDVKD. The CDR3 loop spans 15 amino acids. The chain's CDR3 is CATGSGGRNYNEQFF. The CDR3 DNA reads TGTGCCACCGGGTCAGGCGGGAGGAACTACAATGAGCAGTTCTTC.

This clonotype was found a few times. V gene TRBV10-3 combines with J gene TRBJ1-3; D not resolved. V was clipped by 6 bases and J by 2 bases, with 14 bases between them. Germline V gene data show CDR1 as ENHRY and CDR2 as SYGVKD. CDR3 length equals 15 residues. CDR3 in amino acids: CAIRADDWAGNTIYF. DNA for the CDR3: TGTGCCATCAGGGCGGACGACTGGGCTGGAAACACCATATATTTT.

This chain connects TRBV29-1 to TRBJ1-1, with D perhaps matching TRBD1 (6 bases). The germline V gene has CDR1 SQVTM and CDR2 ANQGSEA. This CDR3 region has 15 residues. V was cut by 5 bases and J by 3 bases, with 19 bases left in between. The CDR3 region has the DNA TGCAGCGTTTGGATCGGGGGCAGGTGGGACACTGAAGCTTTCTTT. Protein product: CSVWIGGRWDTEAFF.

This clonotype was picked up many times. The chain links TRBV29-1 to TRBJ2-7; unclear D gene. Germline CDR1 and CDR2: SQVTM and ANQGSEA. V was pared by 6 bases and J by 2 bases, with 11 bases between. This CDR3 is 12 amino acids long. The CDR3 region has the DNA TGCAGCGTCCGCCGTGGACCCTACGAGCAGTACTTC. Its translation: CSVRRGPYEQYF.

The sample holds many counts of this clonotype. The rearrangement joins TRBV12-3 or TRBV12-4 to TRBJ2-7; TRBD2 might be the D (5 bases). V shed 7 bases and J shed 6 bases, with 16 bases lying between them. This CDR3 has 13 amino acids. The CDR3 protein is CASTRGSTGEQYF. CDR3 sequence (DNA): TGTGCCAGCACCCGGGGTTCTACCGGCGAGCAGTACTTC.